This T cell receptor (beta chain) comes out of a study of tumor and adjacent non-tumor tissue in lung cancer. Background on the study: About 4.17 million productive TCRbeta reads were obtained per sample on average.

TCRbeta libraries were built with three rounds of nested PCR, modified from ARM-PCR. MiXCR, run by TCRdb on the multiplex PCR reads, gives a single entry per CDR3 protein. The sample consists of about 200,000 distinct CDR3 sequences, about two thirds of them appearing once. About this clonotype itself: Its antigen is not identified. Sequence at one end of the junction differs from germline and may be a read error.

General observations from the study: Tumor tissue had significantly higher TCR diversity than normal lung.

This CDR3 has 15 residues. Looked up from germline, CDR1 is SGHKS and CDR2 is YYEKEE (reference sequence). This sample's RNA came from whole unsorted tissue. This TCR was recovered from a man in his sixties with non-small cell lung cancer. V and J are TRBV5-5 and TRBJ2-7; 7 bases fit TRBD2. The sample was lung tumor tissue. CDR3 region: CARTLPDSGSYEQYF. CDR3 DNA: TGTGCCAGGACCTTACCGGATAGCGGGTCCTATGAGCAGTACTTC. Looking up the rest from reference TRBV5-5 and TRBJ2-7 gives the full variable domain: DAGVTQSPTHLIKTRGQQVTLRCSPISGHKSVSWYQQVLGQGPQFIFQYYEKEERGRGNFPDRFSARQFPNYSSELNVNALLLGDSALYLCARTLPDSGSYEQYFGPGTRLTVT.